The 9 T cell receptor beta chains in this list originate from one sample, sequenced in a study of T cell repertoires in cytomegalovirus infection. One entry per CDR3 protein, called by TCRdb with MiXCR from the reads. The table lists 200,000 to 300,000 distinct CDR3 sequences, roughly 13% of them singletons. Sequenced sample: PBMCs. These receptors all come from a human donor in good health (CMV status not recorded). Some clones in this sample may be carry-over from other donors' samples.

This clonotype appeared many times. The chain has TRBV28 and TRBJ1-6; 7 bases fit TRBD1. The CDR3 is made up of 16 amino acids. V dropped 10 bases and J dropped 5; count of bases not matched to a gene: 14. CDR1 is MDHEN and CDR2 is SYDVKM in the germline V gene. This chain's CDR3 is CATLRETGTNNSPLHF. CDR3 coding DNA: TGTGCCACTCTCCGAGAGACAGGGACGAATAATTCACCCCTCCACTTT.

Ten or more counts support this clonotype. CDR3 protein: CASSYSGDSSYEQYF. For the CDR3, the DNA is TGTGCCAGCAGTTACTCGGGGGACAGCTCCTACGAGCAGTACTTC. The chain combines TRBV6-6 with TRBJ2-7, with TRBD1 identical over 7 bases. The germline CDR1 and CDR2 sequences are MNHNY and SVGAGI (reference sequence). This CDR3 is built from 15 residues. V was pared by 0 bases and J by 0 bases, with 2 bases of the junction left unmatched.

Written as DNA, the CDR3 is TGTGCCAGCAGTTCGGGACTAGTGTACGAGCAGTACTTC. This translates into CASSSGLVYEQYF. This rearrangement joins TRBV28 to TRBJ2-7; 8 nucleotides agree with TRBD2. The CDR3 sequence is 13 residues long. CDR1 and CDR2 (germline): MDHEN, SYDVKM. V lost 4 bases to trimming and J lost 4 bases; unmatched junction nucleotides: 3.

The V and J genes are TRBV28 and TRBJ1-5; D may be TRBD1 (5 bases). From germline, CDR1 is MDHEN and CDR2 SYDVKM. The CDR3 is 15 amino acids. The germline V and J ends were trimmed by 3 bases and 1 base, with 10 bases remaining between them. The CDR3 nucleotides read TGTGCCAGCAGTTTGACAGTGTTGAGCAATCAGCCCCAGCATTTT. Translated: CASSLTVLSNQPQHF.

This clonotype appeared many times. This rearrangement joins TRBV19 to TRBJ1-1; D not certain. This CDR3 contains 12 residues. The V end lost 6 bases, the J end lost 1 base, and 6 bases lay between the germline ends. Germline CDR1 reads LNHDA; CDR2 reads SQIVND (reference sequence). The CDR3 region has the DNA TGTGCCAGTAGGGCAGGGAACACTGAAGCTTTCTTT. This translates into CASRAGNTEAFF.

This clonotype was counted a few times. The chain combines TRBV23-1 with TRBJ1-5; the match to TRBD1 covers 9 bases. TRBV23-1 belongs to the ORF category, with a function that is uncertain. The CDR3 totals 17 residues. J was trimmed by 7 bases and V by 1 base; bases with no gene match: 11. DNA of the CDR3: TGCGCCAGCAGTCAATTACAGGGGGCTAAGGGGAGACAGCCCCAGCATTTT. As protein: CASSQLQGAKGRQPQHF.

This clonotype has at least ten counts. The chain links TRBV6-2 or TRBV6-3 to TRBJ2-2; tentative D call: TRBD1 (5 bases). V dropped 5 bases and J dropped 3 bases, with 13 bases sitting between them. Germline V gene sequence: CDR1 MNHEY, CDR2 SVGEGT. The CDR3 runs 15 residues. In DNA form, the CDR3 reads TGTGCCAGCAGTGTCCATGGGGCCGACACCGGGGAGCTGTTTTTT. Encoded protein: CASSVHGADTGELFF.

This clonotype was found a few times. The gene calls are TRBV29-1 and TRBJ2-1; D not certain. The germline gives CDR1 SQVTM, CDR2 ANQGSEA. The CDR3 is 13 amino acids. With 6 bases removed from V and 12 bases from J, the gap between germline ends came to 21 bases. CDR3 bases: TGCAGCGTCAGCTCCAGCGCCTGGACGGGGCAGTTCTTC. Its protein product is CSVSSSAWTGQFF.

This clonotype occurred many times. The chain has TRBV5-4 and TRBJ1-1; possible D gene TRBD1, 5 bases. Germline values: CDR1 SGHNT, CDR2 YYREEE (reference sequence). V lost 0 bases to trimming and J lost 4 bases, with 16 bases between them. The CDR3 has 16 residues. The CDR3: CASSLEAFSGGTEAFF. Written as DNA, the CDR3 is TGTGCCAGCAGCTTGGAGGCGTTTTCTGGGGGCACTGAAGCTTTCTTT.